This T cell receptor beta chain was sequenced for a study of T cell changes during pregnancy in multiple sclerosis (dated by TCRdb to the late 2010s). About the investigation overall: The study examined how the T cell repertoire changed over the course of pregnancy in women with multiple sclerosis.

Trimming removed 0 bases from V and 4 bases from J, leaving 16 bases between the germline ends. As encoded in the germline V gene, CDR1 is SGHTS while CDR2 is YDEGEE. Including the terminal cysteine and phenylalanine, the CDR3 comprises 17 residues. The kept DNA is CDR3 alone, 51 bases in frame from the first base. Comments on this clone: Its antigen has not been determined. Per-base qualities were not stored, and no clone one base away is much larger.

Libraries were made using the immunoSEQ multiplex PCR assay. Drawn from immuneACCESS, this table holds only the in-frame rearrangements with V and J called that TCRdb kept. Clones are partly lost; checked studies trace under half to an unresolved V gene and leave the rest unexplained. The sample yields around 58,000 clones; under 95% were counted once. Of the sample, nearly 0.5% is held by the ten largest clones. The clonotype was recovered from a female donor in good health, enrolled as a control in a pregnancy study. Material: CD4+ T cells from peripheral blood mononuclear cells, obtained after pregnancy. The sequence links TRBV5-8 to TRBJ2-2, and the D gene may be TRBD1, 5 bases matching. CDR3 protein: CASSLVYSGISTGELFF. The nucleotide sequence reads TGTGCCAGCAGCTTGGTCTATTCAGGGATTTCCACCGGGGAGCTGTTTTTT.